This T cell receptor beta chain was found in a study of T cell repertoires in cytomegalovirus infection (dated by TCRdb to the late 2010s). Notes on the research overall: Peptide stimulations targeted recently identified HLA-C-restricted CMV epitopes, whose presentation resists viral immunomodulation, together with well-studied HLA-B-restricted epitopes. Donor HLA type was relevant to the analysis, as public TCR beta signatures indicated carriage of CMV infection together with the matching HLA type. What the study reported, not specific to this receptor: In both this cohort and an independent cohort of over 350 donors, the cumulative frequency of public TCR beta family members distinguished carriers of CMV infection plus the relevant HLA type. The ex vivo response was dominated by HLA-C-restricted CMV-specific TCR beta clonotypes, which also provided the single most frequent clonotype in two of eight donors.

The instrument was an Illumina HiSeq 1500. TCRdb redid the processing of the public reads, applying fastp at Q25 and MiXCR, and retained in-frame beta chains. When rows share a CDR3 protein, they turn into one entry using the most common DNA and genes. The sample table shows some 800,000 distinct CDR3 sequences, and approximately 32% are seen once. The ten largest clones capture about an eighth of the sample. Explained via the paper, the treatment or condition label denotes: in vitro stimulation with specific CMV peptide epitopes to enrich CMV-specific T cells. This clonotype turned up a few times. No antigen is known for it. No base qualities exist here, and no much larger clone lies one base off it. The germline V gene provides CDR1 MNHNS and CDR2 SASEGT. The CDR3 starts with the cysteine, ends with the phenylalanine, and has 12 residues. CDR3 DNA is the only sequence kept; it has 36 bases, read in frame from the first base. V was cut back by 7 bases and J by 6 bases, leaving a gap of 13 bases between them.

This TCR was sampled from a human donor in good health (CMV status not recorded). Some clones in this sample may be carry-over from other donors' samples. The chain links TRBV6-1 with TRBJ2-7; TRBD2 could be the D gene, as 5 bases match. The sequenced sample was cultured CD8+ T cells from PBMCs, obtained from culture after CMV antigen stimulation. At the DNA level, the sequence is TGTGCCAGCAATGGCCCTGGAGGCGAGCAGTACTTC. Its protein product is CASNGPGGEQYF.